A selection of T cell receptor beta chains follows, all from one sample in a study of shared T cell receptors in the human thymus. Libraries were prepared by immunoSEQ multiplex PCR; TCRdb keeps only in-frame clonotypes and omits some of them. The sample includes more than 550,000 clones, 70% to 90% of them seen just once. These same data were also listed under a study on human thymus T cells.

Sequenced material: thymocytes. All receptors come from a boy younger than two with a congenital heart defect. The CDR3 runs from the conserved cysteine through the conserved F or W. A D gene is named only where the DNA matches it firmly. Clone size appears in some rows only: once, few, many, or a class for an expanded clone.

D: -
size: -
length: 15
V: TRBV15
J: TRBJ1-1
DNA: TGTGCCACCAGCAGAGATGCCACGGTGAACACTGAAGCTTTCTTT
CDR3: CATSRDATVNTEAFF

D: -
size: -
length: 13
V: TRBV7-2
J: TRBJ2-7
DNA: TGTGCCAGCAGCCCCGGGACTTGGGACGAGCAGTACTTC
CDR3: CASSPGTWDEQYF

D: -
size: -
length: 12
V: TRBV25-1
J: TRBJ2-7
DNA: TGTGCCAGCAGTGATGGGGGGTTCGAGCAGTACTTC
CDR3: CASSDGGFEQYF

D: -
size: -
length: 13
V: TRBV29-1
J: TRBJ1-2
DNA: TGCAGCGTTGAGAGGGTCAAAGGTGGCGGCTACACCTTC
CDR3: CSVERVKGGGYTF

D: -
size: -
length: 15
V: TRBV5-6
J: TRBJ2-4
DNA: TGTGCCAGCAGCTTGGTCCCAGGGGCCAAAAACATTCAGTACTTC
CDR3: CASSLVPGAKNIQYF

D: TRBD1
size: few
length: 14
V: TRBV28
J: TRBJ2-6
DNA: TGTGCCAGCACAGGGACAGGCCGGGCCAACGTCCTGACTTTC
CDR3: CASTGTGRANVLTF

D: TRBD1
size: -
length: 15
V: TRBV5-4
J: TRBJ1-6
DNA: TGTGCCAGCAGCCCAAGGACAGGGGCGGGTTCACCCCTCCACTTT
CDR3: CASSPRTGAGSPLHF

D: TRBD2
size: -
length: 12
V: TRBV29-1
J: TRBJ2-7
DNA: TGCAGCGTAAACTCCCGGGGGGGAGAGCAGTACTTC
CDR3: CSVNSRGGEQYF

D: TRBD1
size: -
length: 14
V: TRBV6-1
J: TRBJ1-5
DNA: TGTGCCAGCAGGAGGGACAGGGGGGGTCAGCCCCAGCATTTT
CDR3: CASRRDRGGQPQHF

D: TRBD2
size: -
length: 15
V: TRBV7-6
J: TRBJ2-1
DNA: TGTGCCAGCCGACTAGCGGGAGGTCCGGGCAATGAGCAGTTCTTC
CDR3: CASRLAGGPGNEQFF

D: TRBD2
size: -
length: 18
V: TRBV14
J: TRBJ2-1
DNA: TGTGCCAGCAGCCAAGAGATTAGGACTAGCGGGGGACTGGCTGAGCAGTTCTTC
CDR3: CASSQEIRTSGGLAEQFF

D: -
size: -
length: 15
V: TRBV14
J: TRBJ2-1
DNA: TGTGCCAGCAGCCAAGTTTTTTCTAGCGCCAATGAGCAGTTCTTC
CDR3: CASSQVFSSANEQFF

D: -
size: -
length: 14
V: TRBV11-2
J: TRBJ1-2
DNA: TGTGCCAGCAGCTCGCCGGGAGGGAGCGGGGGCTACACCTTC
CDR3: CASSSPGGSGGYTF

D: TRBD1
size: -
length: 16
V: TRBV11-2
J: TRBJ1-5
DNA: TGTGCCAGCAGCTTAGGCAGGGGACAGGGAAGTCAGCCCCAGCATTTT
CDR3: CASSLGRGQGSQPQHF

D: -
size: -
length: 13
V: TRBV18
J: TRBJ1-6
DNA: TGTGCCAGCTCACCCTTGACAACTTCACCCCTCCACTTT
CDR3: CASSPLTTSPLHF

D: TRBD1
size: -
length: 17
V: TRBV14
J: TRBJ2-5
DNA: TGTGCCAGCAGCCAACCCGTCCGGGACAGGGATCTAGAGACCCAGTACTTC
CDR3: CASSQPVRDRDLETQYF

D: -
size: few
length: 13
V: TRBV28
J: TRBJ2-2
DNA: TGTGCCAGCAGCCCCATAGAGCCCGGGGAGCTGTTTTTT
CDR3: CASSPIEPGELFF

D: -
size: -
length: 14
V: TRBV5-1
J: TRBJ2-5
DNA: TGCGCCAGCAGCTTGGGACGGAGCCAAGAGACCCAGTACTTC
CDR3: CASSLGRSQETQYF

D: -
size: -
length: 11
V: TRBV5-8
J: TRBJ1-1
DNA: TGTGCCAGCAAAGGGGTGCCTGAAGCTTTCTTT
CDR3: CASKGVPEAFF

D: -
size: -
length: 13
V: TRBV4-1
J: TRBJ2-7
DNA: TGCGCCAGCAGCCAAGGAACTTCAAGCGAGCAGTACTTC
CDR3: CASSQGTSSEQYF

D: TRBD1
size: -
length: 16
V: TRBV28
J: TRBJ2-7
DNA: TGTGCCAGCAGTCTCAGGACAGGGAGCTTCCTGGACGAGCAGTACTTC
CDR3: CASSLRTGSFLDEQYF

D: TRBD2
size: -
length: 15
V: TRBV27
J: TRBJ2-7
DNA: TGTGCCAGCATGAGGCTAGCGGGTCCTTCCTACGAGCAGTACTTC
CDR3: CASMRLAGPSYEQYF

D: TRBD1
size: -
length: 16
V: TRBV15
J: TRBJ1-5
DNA: TGTGCCACCAGCAGAGGGTCAGGGGGGCGAAGTCAGCCCCAGCATTTT
CDR3: CATSRGSGGRSQPQHF

D: TRBD2
size: -
length: 15
V: TRBV6-5
J: TRBJ2-1
DNA: TGTGCCAGCAGGCTTCGACTAGCAGTCTACAATGAGCAGTTCTTC
CDR3: CASRLRLAVYNEQFF